This TCR beta chain derives from a study of molecular identifiers for immune sequencing clone quantification. Sorted cells numbering 20,000 to 1,000,000, with 10%, 30% or 50% RNA, yielded the naive CD8 libraries. TCRdb recomputed calls from the PCR reads with MiXCR, one row per CDR3 protein. Found here are tens of thousands of distinct CDR3 sequences, around 27% of them singletons; the top ten hold 0.75% to 0.9%. V was shortened by 0 bases and J by 11 bases, with 20 bases between the two germline ends. CDR3 length: 15 residues. The germline V gene has CDR1 MNHEY and CDR2 SVGAGI. The source of this sequence is a human donor in good health. Some libraries in this study had Jurkat cell RNA spiked in. This sequence joins TRBV6-5 and TRBJ2-7; D may be TRBD1 (5 bases). Sequenced: naive CD8+ T cells from blood, with Jurkat cell RNA spiked in. Specified subset: FACS-sorted CD8+CD4-CCR7+CD45RA+ naive T cells. The DNA for the CDR3 is TGTGCCAGCAGTTACTCGGGGCAGGGCCTAAGTCCGGAGTACTTC. Translation: CASSYSGQGLSPEYF.